The rows below give T cell receptor beta chains drawn from one sample of a study of CXCR3-negative and CXCR3-positive naive CD8 T cells. TCRdb reanalyzed the 5' RACE reads, giving one entry per CDR3 protein sequence and no DNA. The repertoire table contains 75,000 to 90,000 distinct CDR3 sequences. Specimen: naive CXCR3+ CD8+ T cells from blood. All receptors come from a human donor in good health. Some clones in this sample may be carry-over from other donors' samples. CDR3s include the opening cysteine and the closing phenylalanine or tryptophan. Fields, in order: J gene, V gene, CDR3 protein.

J: TRBJ2-7; V: TRBV7-9; CDR3: CASRKTGEAGYEQYF
J: TRBJ2-7; V: TRBV9; CDR3: CASSAHSGTSYEQYF
J: TRBJ2-1; V: TRBV7-6; CDR3: CASSLYGTSGAGEQFF
J: TRBJ2-4; V: TRBV14; CDR3: CASSQDGGAGNIQYF
J: TRBJ2-1; V: TRBV4-2; CDR3: CASSQGWGFNEQFF
J: TRBJ1-4; V: TRBV28; CDR3: CGSSLDEKLFF
J: TRBJ1-1; V: TRBV30; CDR3: CAWKWRMEAFF
J: TRBJ1-4; V: TRBV7-7; CDR3: CASSSGTVNATNEKLFF
J: TRBJ2-1; V: TRBV6-2/TRBV6-3; CDR3: CASTHESNEQFF
J: TRBJ2-2; V: TRBV5-1; CDR3: CASSLDGLAGAAAPGELFF
J: TRBJ1-1; V: TRBV30; CDR3: CAWSLGQGMTEAFF
J: TRBJ1-2; V: TRBV7-3; CDR3: CASAPTGDYGYTF
J: TRBJ2-1; V: TRBV3-1; CDR3: CASSQKYNEQFF
J: TRBJ1-5; V: TRBV28; CDR3: CASSFGTGRMGNQPQHF
J: TRBJ1-1; V: TRBV12-3/TRBV12-4; CDR3: CASSFYGEGNTEAFF
J: TRBJ2-7; V: TRBV4-3; CDR3: CASSQDAEGGGYEQYF
J: TRBJ2-1; V: TRBV6-1; CDR3: CASGLADYNEQFF
J: TRBJ2-7; V: TRBV28; CDR3: CASSLGQIYEQYF
J: TRBJ2-7; V: TRBV10-3; CDR3: CAIKRTSGLAHTYEQYF
J: TRBJ2-7; V: TRBV5-5; CDR3: CASSLGPTEGAYEQYF
J: TRBJ1-2; V: TRBV4-1; CDR3: CASSQDFSARTYF
J: TRBJ2-5; V: TRBV27; CDR3: CASSFFSSFQETQYF
J: TRBJ2-5; V: TRBV5-3; CDR3: CARSPAGNVIFEETQYF
J: TRBJ2-5; V: TRBV12-3/TRBV12-4; CDR3: CASRTGETQYF
J: TRBJ1-2; V: TRBV20-1; CDR3: CSADRTGGYGYTF
J: TRBJ2-1; V: TRBV7-8; CDR3: CASSLPFESYNEQFF
J: TRBJ2-1; V: TRBV6-5; CDR3: CASSYSRGPEGDEQFF
J: TRBJ2-2; V: TRBV25-1; CDR3: CASSEYFLEIDSTGELFF
J: TRBJ2-7; V: TRBV12-3/TRBV12-4; CDR3: CASSGQGAYEQYF
J: TRBJ1-5; V: TRBV12-3/TRBV12-4; CDR3: CASSLSGYEVQPQHF
J: TRBJ2-2; V: TRBV29-1; CDR3: CSVEKANTGELFF
J: TRBJ2-7; V: TRBV20-1; CDR3: CSARDTGGSYEQYF
J: TRBJ2-3; V: TRBV7-9; CDR3: CASSLDTDTQYF
J: TRBJ2-3; V: TRBV6-5; CDR3: CASSYGTGDFDTQYF
J: TRBJ2-3; V: TRBV29-1; CDR3: CSGYSGGATDTQYF
J: TRBJ2-3; V: TRBV4-3; CDR3: CASSPTSGGASDTQYF
J: TRBJ2-5; V: TRBV4-3; CDR3: CASSLEVGGNQETQYF
J: TRBJ2-7; V: TRBV20-1; CDR3: CSARDESYEQYF
J: TRBJ2-7; V: TRBV29-1; CDR3: CSVEVLDRGYEQYF
J: TRBJ2-1; V: TRBV6-5; CDR3: CASSEERSYNEQFF
J: TRBJ1-2; V: TRBV7-9; CDR3: CASRPSGTNTNYGYTF